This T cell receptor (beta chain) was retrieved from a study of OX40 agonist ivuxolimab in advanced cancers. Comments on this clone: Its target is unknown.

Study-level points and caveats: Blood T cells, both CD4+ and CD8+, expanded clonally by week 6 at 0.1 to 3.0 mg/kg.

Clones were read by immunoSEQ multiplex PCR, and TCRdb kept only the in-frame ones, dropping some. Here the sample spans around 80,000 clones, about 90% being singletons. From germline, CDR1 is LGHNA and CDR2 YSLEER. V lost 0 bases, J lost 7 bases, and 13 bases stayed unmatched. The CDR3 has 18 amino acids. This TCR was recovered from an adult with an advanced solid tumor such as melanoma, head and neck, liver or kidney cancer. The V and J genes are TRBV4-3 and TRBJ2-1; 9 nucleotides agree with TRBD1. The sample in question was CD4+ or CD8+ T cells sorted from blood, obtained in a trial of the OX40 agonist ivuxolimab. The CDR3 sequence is CASSQEQGAHRVPNEQFF. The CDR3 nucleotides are TGCGCCAGCAGCCAAGAACAGGGGGCCCATAGGGTTCCAAATGAGCAGTTCTTC.